The present entry profiles one T cell receptor (beta chain) with its context. V dropped 2 bases and J dropped 2; count of bases not matched to a gene: 5. Germline V lookup: CDR1 DFQATT, CDR2 SNEGSKA (reference sequence). The CDR3 contains 15 residues. This sample was taken from a study of T-cell reconstitution after alpha-beta-depleted transplantation in children. Using unique molecular identifiers, the investigators prepared the TCRbeta library. MiXCR, applied by TCRdb to the PCR reads, yields one record per CDR3 protein. This table has about 610,000 distinct CDR3 sequences, over 9.5% appearing once.

The TCR comes from a human donor who donated a stem cell graft to a child with acute myeloid leukemia. The J gene is TRBJ1-5, the V gene TRBV20-1, with TRBD1 matching over 8 bases. The sequences come from PBMCs from the stem cell graft donor, collected from the stem cell graft. The DNA for the CDR3 is TGCAGTGCTAGATCCCCGGGACAGGGCAATCAGCCCCAGCATTTT. Protein sequence: CSARSPGQGNQPQHF.